This is a list of T cell receptor beta chains from one sample in a study of TIL therapy for anti-PD-1-resistant metastatic lung cancer. Using immunoSEQ multiplex PCR, the repertoire was profiled, and TCRdb retains in-frame clones only, with some absent. Of about 21,000 clones listed, just over 70% were seen once; the top ten hold nearly 2%. Sequences were derived from blood, sampled at baseline. The receptor set was obtained from a person between 25 and 80 years old with non-small cell lung cancer. Each CDR3 is given with its conserved first and last residue. Each record gives: CDR3 length, V gene, D gene, clone size, J gene, CDR3 DNA, CDR3 protein. D genes are given only for firm matches. A clone size is listed for some rows: how often the clone was seen (once, few, many), or a class if it is expanded.

>14|TRBV18|TRBD1|.|TRBJ1-2
TGTGCCAGCTCACCGCAGGGGGCAGGGCGAGGCTACACCTTC
CASSPQGAGRGYTF
>15|TRBV19|.|.|TRBJ1-1
TGTGCCAGTAGTGGAACATCAATGGGACTTTCTGAAGCTTTCTTT
CASSGTSMGLSEAFF
>13|TRBV19|.|.|TRBJ2-3
TGTGCCAGTAGTTCCCAAGGCTTTAATACGCAGTATTTT
CASSSQGFNTQYF
>15|TRBV19|TRBD2|.|TRBJ2-7
TGTGCCAGTCGAATACGGCCTAGCGGGATTTACGAGCAGTACTTC
CASRIRPSGIYEQYF
>14|TRBV19|TRBD2|.|TRBJ2-5
TGTGCCAGTAGTCCCGGGGGGGGTCAAGAGACCCAGTACTTC
CASSPGGGQETQYF
>17|TRBV6-4|TRBD2|medium-sized|TRBJ2-2
TGTGCCAGCAGTGAAGAGAGCGGGGGGGCGAACACCGGGGAGCTGTTTTTT
CASSEESGGANTGELFF
>15|TRBV6-5|TRBD2|.|TRBJ2-2
TGTGCCAGCAATAAGGGACTAGAGGTCTCCGGGGAGCTGTTTTTT
CASNKGLEVSGELFF
>11|TRBV30|.|.|TRBJ2-3
TGTGCCTGGGGCCCAACAGATACGCAGTATTTT
CAWGPTDTQYF
>13|TRBV3-1/TRBV3-2|.|few|TRBJ1-1
TGTGCCAGCAGCCAGTTCCTTAACACTGAAGCTTTCTTT
CASSQFLNTEAFF
>12|TRBV7-9|.|.|TRBJ2-1
TGTGCCAGCAGCTTAATTAGCGGAGGGCAGTTCTTC
CASSLISGGQFF
>15|TRBV7-9|.|.|TRBJ1-4
TGTGCCAGCAGCTTTGGTGGGGATGGCAATGAAAAACTGTTTTTT
CASSFGGDGNEKLFF
>16|TRBV5-4|.|few|TRBJ1-6
TGTGCCAGCAGCTGGAACCCCCGGGGGCTGAATTCACCCCTCCACTTT
CASSWNPRGLNSPLHF
>12|TRBV6-5|.|.|TRBJ2-3
TGTGCCAGCAGTCTAACAGGAGATACGCAGTATTTT
CASSLTGDTQYF
>14|TRBV9|.|.|TRBJ2-5
TGTGCCAGCAGCGTAGGGGTTGACAAGGGGACCCAGTACTTC
CASSVGVDKGTQYF
>14|TRBV5-1|.|.|TRBJ2-3
TGCGCCAGCAGCCCTGGACAGCCGTCGGATACGCAGTATTTT
CASSPGQPSDTQYF
>16|TRBV10-1|TRBD2|once|TRBJ2-1
TGCGCCAGCAGTACTAGCGGGGGGAACTCCTACAATGAGCAGTTCTTC
CASSTSGGNSYNEQFF
>15|TRBV6-5|.|few|TRBJ1-3
TGTGCCAGCAGGCCCCCCGGGCAGCCTGGAAACACCATATATTTT
CASRPPGQPGNTIYF
>15|TRBV7-9|.|few|TRBJ1-1
TGTGCCAGCAGCTTACTTCGGCCACAGAACACTGAAGCTTTCTTT
CASSLLRPQNTEAFF
>15|TRBV7-2|TRBD1|few|TRBJ2-4
TGTGCCAGCAGCTTCCGACAGGGGATTGGAAACATTCAGTACTTC
CASSFRQGIGNIQYF
>14|TRBV5-1|TRBD1|.|TRBJ2-1
TGCGCCAGCAGCTCACAGGGGACGGGCAATGAGCAGTTCTTC
CASSSQGTGNEQFF
>14|TRBV7-9|TRBD1|.|TRBJ1-4
TGTGCCAGCAGCCAGAGACAGGGGGACGAAAAACTGTTTTTT
CASSQRQGDEKLFF
>17|TRBV28|.|.|TRBJ2-1
TGTGCCAGCAAGTCTGAATGGGGGCGGAGCTCCTACAATGAGCAGTTCTTC
CASKSEWGRSSYNEQFF
>16|TRBV7-9|.|few|TRBJ2-1
TGTGCCAGCAGCTTATGGTTGGCAGGGGCCTACAATGAGCAGTTCTTC
CASSLWLAGAYNEQFF
>14|TRBV30|.|.|TRBJ1-6
TGTGCCTGGAGTGGGGAGTGGGTGTATTCACCCCTCCACTTT
CAWSGEWVYSPLHF
>13|TRBV5-1|.|few|TRBJ2-1
TGCGCCAGCAGCTTGATGGGGTCCGATGAGCAGTTCTTC
CASSLMGSDEQFF
>17|TRBV19|TRBD1|.|TRBJ2-5
TGTGCCAGTAGTAAGGGCCCCCCGACAGGGGGTCAAGAGACCCAGTACTTC
CASSKGPPTGGQETQYF
>13|TRBV10-3|TRBD2|.|TRBJ2-1
TGTGCCATAGGACAACTAGCGGGCGAGGAGCAGTTCTTC
CAIGQLAGEEQFF
>15|TRBV4-1|TRBD1|few|TRBJ1-1
TGCGCCAGCAGCCAAGACGGGACAGGGAGAACTGAAGCTTTCTTT
CASSQDGTGRTEAFF
>15|TRBV18|TRBD1|once|TRBJ2-7
TGTGCCAGCTCACTAAACAGGGGATTCGGCTACGAGCAGTACTTC
CASSLNRGFGYEQYF
>13|TRBV15|.|.|TRBJ1-2
TGTGCCACCAGCTCGGGGGGACTGGATGGCTACACCTTC
CATSSGGLDGYTF
>15|TRBV2|.|few|TRBJ2-3
TGTGCCAGCAGTCAAACTCTCAGTGGCCCAGATACGCAGTATTTT
CASSQTLSGPDTQYF
>15|TRBV7-5|.|.|TRBJ1-1
TGTGTCAGAAGCTTAGGGCCCGGGGGGGCCCTTGAAGCTTTCTTT
CVRSLGPGGALEAFF
>13|TRBV5-1|.|.|TRBJ1-1
TGCGCCAGCAGCCTCGGGACGGGGTCTGAAGCTTTCTTT
CASSLGTGSEAFF
>15|TRBV30|.|.|TRBJ1-1
TGTGCCTGTAAAATTAAGACGGGGGAGCGAACTGAAGCTTTCTTT
CACKIKTGERTEAFF
>14|TRBV28|.|.|TRBJ2-7
TGTGCCACCGGATCTGGAAGTACTTCCTACGAGCAGTACTTC
CATGSGSTSYEQYF
>14|TRBV6-1|.|.|TRBJ1-5
TGTGCCAGCAGTGAAGGGCCAGGGTCTCAGCCCCAGCATTTT
CASSEGPGSQPQHF